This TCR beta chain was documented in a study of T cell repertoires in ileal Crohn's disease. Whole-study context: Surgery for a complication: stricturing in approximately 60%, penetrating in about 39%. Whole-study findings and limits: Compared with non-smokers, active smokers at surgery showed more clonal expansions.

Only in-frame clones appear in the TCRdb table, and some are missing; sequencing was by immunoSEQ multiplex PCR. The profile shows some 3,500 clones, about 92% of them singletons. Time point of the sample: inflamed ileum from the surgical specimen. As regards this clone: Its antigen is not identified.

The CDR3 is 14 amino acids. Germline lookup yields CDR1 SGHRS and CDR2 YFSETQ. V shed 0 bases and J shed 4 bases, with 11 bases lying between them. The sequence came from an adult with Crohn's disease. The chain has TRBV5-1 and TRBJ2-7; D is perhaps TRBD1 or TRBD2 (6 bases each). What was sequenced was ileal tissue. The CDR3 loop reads CASSLGPGAYEQYF. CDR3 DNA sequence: TGCGCCAGCAGCTTGGGCCCGGGGGCTTACGAGCAGTACTTC.